The source of this T cell receptor beta chain is a study of blood T cells in healthy people across ages. A second PCR of about 7 to 12 cycles used a sample-barcoded 5' primer and a J-beta primer mix. Via MiXCR, TCRdb re-called the 5' RACE reads, giving one row per CDR3 protein. The sample carries some 1.6 million distinct CDR3 sequences, about 31% recorded once. This CDR3 has 17 amino acids. Germline CDR1 is KGHDR and CDR2 is SFDVKD. The V and J ends lost 3 bases and 5 bases, in that order; junction bases with no gene match: 11. The V call is TRBV24-1, the J call TRBJ2-1; 8 bases map to TRBD2. The receptor's source is a woman aged 30 to 39 in good health. The specimen sequenced was blood. The CDR3 DNA sequence: TGTGCCACCAGTGATCATCTAGCGGGTATTCGGGACAATGAGCAGTTCTTC. Its protein product is CATSDHLAGIRDNEQFF.